The 27 T cell receptor beta chains reported below all come from one sample, sequenced in a study of lymphopenia after photon versus proton radiotherapy. Data came from immunoSEQ multiplex PCR; TCRdb stores just in-frame clones and leaves some out. This sample has more than 45,000 clones; roughly 83% occur once, and the top ten carry around 2%. Sequenced material: peripheral blood, taken from a patient treated with proton-based radiotherapy. These receptors originate from a man between 60 and 75 years old with pancreatic cancer.

Here the CDR3 DNA reads TGTGCCAGCAGTCGCCCAAGGGGCAGGGGAGGTAGTATTGAAGCTTTCTTT. Protein sequence: CASSRPRGRGGSIEAFF. The chain links TRBV7-2 to TRBJ1-1, with D possibly being TRBD1 (6 bases). Germline CDR1 and CDR2: SGHTA and FQGNSA. The CDR3 totals 17 residues. The germline V and J ends were trimmed by 6 bases and 7 bases, with 27 bases remaining between them. The whole variable domain, remainder taken from reference TRBV7-2 and TRBJ1-1, is GAGVSQSPSNKVTEKGKDVELRCDPISGHTALYWYRQSLGQGLEFLIYFQGNSAPDKSGLPSDRFSAERTGGSVSTLTIQRTQQEDSAVYLCASSRPRGRGGSIEAFFGQGTRLTVV.

The chain uses TRBV6-6 and TRBJ2-7, with 7 bases lining up with TRBD1. J was trimmed by 1 base and V by 5 bases; bases with no gene match: 5. The germline gives CDR1 MNHNY, CDR2 SVGAGI (reference sequence). The CDR3 runs 14 residues. In DNA form, the CDR3 reads TGTGCCAGCAGTAAACCGGGACAGTCCTACGAGCAGTACTTC. Translating gives CASSKPGQSYEQYF.

This chain connects TRBV6-6 to TRBJ2-7; D perhaps matches TRBD1 (6 bases). V lost 7 bases, J lost 0 bases, and 13 bases lay in between. CDR3 size: 14 residues. Germline loops: CDR1 MNHNY, CDR2 SVGAGI (reference sequence). DNA for the CDR3: TGTGCCAGCAACATACAGGGTACCTCCTACGAGCAGTACTTC. Translating gives CASNIQGTSYEQYF.

The gene calls are TRBV11-2 and TRBJ1-4; tentative D call: TRBD1 (6 bases). CDR1 is SGHAT and CDR2 is FQNNGV in the germline V gene. The V end lost 3 bases, the J end lost 8 bases, and 19 bases lay between the germline ends. The CDR3 spans 16 residues. The CDR3 spells CASSFTGGLVGEKLFF. The DNA of the CDR3 is TGTGCCAGCAGCTTTACTGGGGGCTTAGTAGGCGAAAAACTGTTTTTT.

The chain couples TRBV14 to TRBJ2-1; 10 nucleotides agree with TRBD2. J was trimmed by 6 bases and V by 0 bases; bases with no gene match: 8. The germline CDR1 and CDR2 sequences are SGHDN and FVKESK. This CDR3 has 17 residues. Here the CDR3 reads CASSQDTRLAGVNEQFF. The CDR3 bases are TGTGCCAGCAGCCAAGATACCCGCCTAGCGGGGGTCAATGAGCAGTTCTTC.

This clone has just a few counts. This rearrangement joins TRBV7-9 to TRBJ1-2, with D possibly being TRBD1 (5 bases). V lost 10 bases to trimming and J lost 6 bases, with 18 bases between them. In germline, CDR1 is SEHNR, CDR2 FQNEAQ (reference sequence). This CDR3 is built from 13 residues. This CDR3 is CATETRRGDGYTF. The CDR3 DNA is TGTGCCACGGAGACACGGAGGGGAGATGGCTACACCTTC.

J is TRBJ1-2 and V is TRBV23-1; unclear D gene. TRBV23-1 is noted as an ORF with a role that remains uncertain. This CDR3 is 14 amino acids long. Deletions cut 2 bases from V and 8 bases from J, with 15 bases between. In DNA, the CDR3 is TGCGCCAGCAGTCAAGCTCCGGGCCCGGGGGGCTACACCTTC. Translated: CASSQAPGPGGYTF.

This clone has a handful of counts. This sequence joins TRBV12-5 and TRBJ2-5, with 10 bases that match TRBD2. This CDR3 has 15 amino acids. Germline V gene sequence: CDR1 LGHNT, CDR2 FRNRAP. V lost 6 bases and J lost 3; bases outside the gene matches: 7. CDR3 coding DNA: TGTGCTAGTGGCAAAGGACTAGCGGCAAAAGAGACCCAGTACTTC. Protein sequence: CASGKGLAAKETQYF.

The rearrangement joins TRBV7-6 to TRBJ2-7, with D unclear. The CDR3 runs 19 residues. Trimming cost V 2 bases and J 4 bases, with 27 bases left between them. From germline, CDR1 is SGHVS and CDR2 FNYEAQ. DNA for the CDR3: TGTGCCAGCAGCTTACAGCGCCCCAGCCCCAAGGGCACGAGTTACGAGCAGTACTTC. As protein: CASSLQRPSPKGTSYEQYF.

This sequence joins TRBV18 and TRBJ1-1; no clear D gene. The CDR3 consists of 15 residues. Trimming removed 2 bases at V and 5 bases at J, with 15 bases between. The germline V gene has CDR1 KGHSH and CDR2 LQKENI. The CDR3 spells CASSPVRGEGTEAFF. CDR3 sequence (DNA): TGTGCCAGCTCACCAGTTCGGGGTGAAGGTACTGAAGCTTTCTTT.

The V gene is TRBV5-6, the J gene TRBJ2-7; TRBD1 matches 9 bases. V was clipped by 4 bases and J by 3 bases; unmatched bases: 8. This CDR3 spans 15 amino acids. Germline CDR1 and CDR2: SGHDT and YYEEEE. The CDR3 loop reads CASSQLGTGSYEQYF. CDR3 nucleotide sequence: TGTGCCAGCAGCCAATTAGGGACAGGGAGCTACGAGCAGTACTTC.

This rearrangement joins TRBV15 to TRBJ2-5, with TRBD2 matching 12 bases. CDR3 size: 17 residues. Germline values: CDR1 LNHNV, CDR2 YYDKDF (reference sequence). The J segment lost 0 bases and the V segment lost 3 bases, leaving 5 bases of the junction unmatched. This CDR3 is CATSRGGLAGNQETQYF. The CDR3 nucleotides read TGTGCCACCAGCAGGGGGGGACTAGCGGGTAACCAAGAGACCCAGTACTTC.

V and J are TRBV2 and TRBJ2-5; TRBD2 matches 8 bases. V lost 7 bases to trimming and J lost 5 bases; unmatched junction nucleotides: 12. The germline gives CDR1 SNHLY, CDR2 FYNNEI. The length of the CDR3 is 15 residues. The CDR3 DNA reads as TGTGCCAGCAAGAAACTAGCGGTTGGGGGGGAGACCCAGTACTTC. This encodes CASKKLAVGGETQYF.

The rearrangement uses TRBV5-1 and TRBJ2-1, with unresolved D. The V and J ends lost 5 bases and 8 bases respectively, with 20 bases between them. This CDR3 spans 15 amino acids. Germline-derived CDR1 and CDR2 are SGHRS and YFSETQ. The CDR3 region is CASSPRTGRWDEQFF. DNA of the CDR3: TGCGCCAGCAGTCCCAGAACGGGCCGGTGGGATGAGCAGTTCTTC. The complete variable domain, with remaining parts taken from reference TRBV5-1 and TRBJ2-1, reads KAGVTQTPRYLIKTRGQQVTLSCSPISGHRSVSWYQQTPGQGLQFLFEYFSETQRNKGNFPGRFSGRQFSNSRSEMNVSTLELGDSALYLCASSPRTGRWDEQFFGPGTRLTVL.

This rearrangement joins TRBV27 to TRBJ2-5; D is uncertain. CDR1 is MNHEY, CDR2 SMNVEV, per germline (reference sequence). This CDR3 comprises 14 residues. Trimming removed 5 bases from V and 4 bases from J, with 14 bases in between. CDR3 in amino acids: CASSKSDIRETQYF. The CDR3 DNA reads as TGTGCCAGCAGTAAGTCCGATATAAGAGAGACCCAGTACTTC.

The V call is TRBV28, the J call TRBJ1-4; 9 positions match TRBD1. CDR3 size: 18 residues. CDR1 is MDHEN and CDR2 is SYDVKM in the germline V gene. J gave up 5 bases and V 5 bases, and 15 bases lay outside the gene matches. CDR3 sequence (DNA): TGTGCCAGCAGTCTACAGGGGACAGGGTTTATCCTCAATGAAAAACTGTTTTTT. This codes for CASSLQGTGFILNEKLFF.

This rearrangement joins TRBV30 to TRBJ2-7, with 8 bases lining up with TRBD1. Germline CDR1 and CDR2: GTSNPN and SVGIG (reference sequence). The V and J ends lost 1 base and 3 bases, in that order; junction bases with no gene match: 5. This CDR3 region has 14 residues. The chain's CDR3 is CAWSGNRGSYEQYF. The CDR3 bases are TGTGCCTGGAGTGGAAACAGGGGGAGCTACGAGCAGTACTTC.

This sequence joins TRBV27 and TRBJ1-1; the D gene is possibly TRBD1 (6 bases). The CDR3 runs to 15 residues. In germline, CDR1 is MNHEY, CDR2 SMNVEV (reference sequence). Trimming removed 6 bases from V and 9 bases from J, with 23 bases in between. The DNA for the CDR3 is TGTGCCAGCAGCCTTACCGGGACAATGGCTTCCAAAGCTTTCTTT. Translating gives CASSLTGTMASKAFF.

The gene calls are TRBV20-1 and TRBJ1-1; D is ambiguous. The germline V gene encodes CDR1 DFQATT and CDR2 SNEGSKA (reference sequence). The CDR3 is 11 residues long. V shed 5 bases and J shed 1 base, with 5 bases lying between them. CDR3 in amino acids: CSARPNTEAFF. Written as DNA, the CDR3 is TGCAGTGCTCGGCCGAACACTGAAGCTTTCTTT.

The chain carries TRBV10-3 and TRBJ1-1; D might be TRBD1 (5 bases). Trimming removed 2 bases at V and 6 bases at J, with 10 bases between. Germline-derived CDR1 and CDR2 are ENHRY and SYGVKD. The CDR3 totals 13 residues. CDR3: CAISERVGAEAFF. The CDR3 DNA is TGTGCCATCAGTGAGCGGGTAGGGGCTGAAGCTTTCTTT.

This chain joins TRBV6-5 and TRBJ1-2, with 7 bases aligning to TRBD1. CDR1 MNHEY and CDR2 SVGAGI come from the germline V gene. J gave up 7 bases and V 0 bases, and 5 bases lay outside the gene matches. The CDR3 spans 14 residues. The CDR3 sequence is CASSYSGDRGGYTF. DNA for the CDR3: TGTGCCAGCAGTTACTCTGGGGACAGAGGTGGCTACACCTTC.

The chain couples TRBV6-6 to TRBJ2-7, with 9 bases fitting TRBD2. Germline CDR1 MNHNY, CDR2 SVGAGI (reference sequence). J was trimmed by 1 base and V by 7 bases; bases with no gene match: 8. The CDR3 runs 15 residues. CDR3 in amino acids: CASTKLAGLSYEQYF. DNA for the CDR3: TGTGCCAGCACCAAACTAGCGGGTCTGTCCTACGAGCAGTACTTC.

The rearrangement uses TRBV29-1 and TRBJ1-1; D is ambiguous. The CDR3 contains 13 residues. Trimming stripped 1 base from V and 0 bases from J, with 6 bases between. Germline V gene lookup returns CDR1 SQVTM and CDR2 ANQGSEA. CDR3 coding DNA: TGCAGCGTTGAAGTAGGAGTGAACACTGAAGCTTTCTTT. It translates to CSVEVGVNTEAFF. The whole variable domain, filled in from reference TRBV29-1 and TRBJ1-1, reads SAVISQKPSRDICQRGTSLTIQCQVDSQVTMMFWYRQQPGQSLTLIATANQGSEATYESGFVIDKFPISRPNLTFSTLTVSNMSPEDSSIYLCSVEVGVNTEAFFGQGTRLTVV.

About this clone: The same CDR3 is also encoded by other DNA sequences in this sample. The chain recombines TRBV4-3 with TRBJ1-1, with 9 bases identical to TRBD1. The germline CDR1 and CDR2 sequences are LGHNA and YSLEER. With V trimmed by 1 base and J by 4 bases, 1 base remained unmatched. There are 14 residues in the CDR3. CDR3 DNA: TGCGCCAGCAGCCAAGTGACAGGGGGCACTGAAGCTTTCTTT. Translated, it gives CASSQVTGGTEAFF.

The chain is built from TRBV15 and TRBJ2-7; 8 bases match TRBD1. CDR3 length equals 15 residues. The germline V gene has CDR1 LNHNV and CDR2 YYDKDF (reference sequence). Trimming took 1 base from V and 3 from J; bases not matched to a gene: 5. The CDR3 DNA reads as TGTGCCACCAGCAGAGGGCAGGGGGCGAACTACGAGCAGTACTTC. Translated, it gives CATSRGQGANYEQYF.

J is TRBJ1-5 and V is TRBV6-5; D possibly corresponds to TRBD1 (5 bases). The germline V and J ends were trimmed by 6 bases and 6 bases, with 12 bases remaining between them. Germline CDR1 is MNHEY and CDR2 is SVGAGI. The CDR3 is made up of 13 amino acids. The CDR3 sequence is CASSPPGGQPQHF. DNA of the CDR3: TGTGCCAGCAGCCCCCCTGGGGGTCAGCCCCAGCATTTT.

About this clone: The germline gene is not matched at one end of the junction; a read error may be the cause. The V and J genes are TRBV4-1 and TRBJ2-7, with D unresolved. Germline-derived CDR1 and CDR2 are MGHRA and YSYEKL. The length of the CDR3 is 16 residues. In DNA form, the CDR3 reads TGCGCCAGCAGCCAAGAGCCGCTAGGTGGCAGCAGAGCAGTACACTTC. Its translation is CASSQEPLGGSRAVHF.